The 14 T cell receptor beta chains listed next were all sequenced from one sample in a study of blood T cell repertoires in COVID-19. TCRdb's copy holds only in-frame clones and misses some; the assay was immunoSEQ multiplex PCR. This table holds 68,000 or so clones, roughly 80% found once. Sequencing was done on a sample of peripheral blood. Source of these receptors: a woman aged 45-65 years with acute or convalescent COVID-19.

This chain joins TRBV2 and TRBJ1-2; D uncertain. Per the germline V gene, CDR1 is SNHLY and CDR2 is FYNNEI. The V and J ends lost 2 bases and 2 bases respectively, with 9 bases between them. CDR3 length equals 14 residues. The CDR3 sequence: CASSEFYSNYGYTF. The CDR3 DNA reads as TGTGCCAGCAGTGAATTTTACAGCAACTATGGCTACACCTTC.

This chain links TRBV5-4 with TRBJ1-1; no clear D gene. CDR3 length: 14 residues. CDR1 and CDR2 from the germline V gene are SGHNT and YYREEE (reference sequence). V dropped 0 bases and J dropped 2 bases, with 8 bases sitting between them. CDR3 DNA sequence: TGTGCCAGCAGCTTGGAAACAGCCAACACTGAAGCTTTCTTT. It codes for CASSLETANTEAFF.

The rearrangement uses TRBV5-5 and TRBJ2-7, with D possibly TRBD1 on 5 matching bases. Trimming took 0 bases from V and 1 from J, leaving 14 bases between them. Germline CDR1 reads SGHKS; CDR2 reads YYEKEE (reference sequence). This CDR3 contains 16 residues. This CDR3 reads CASSLGTGLLSYEQYF. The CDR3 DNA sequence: TGTGCCAGCAGCTTGGGTACAGGCCTCCTTTCCTACGAGCAGTACTTC.

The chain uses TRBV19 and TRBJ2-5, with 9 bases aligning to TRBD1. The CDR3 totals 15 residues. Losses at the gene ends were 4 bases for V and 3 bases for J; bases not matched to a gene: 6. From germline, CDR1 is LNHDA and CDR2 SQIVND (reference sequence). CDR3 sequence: CASSTTGTGKETQYF. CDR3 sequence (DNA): TGTGCCAGTAGTACCACCGGGACAGGGAAAGAGACCCAGTACTTC.

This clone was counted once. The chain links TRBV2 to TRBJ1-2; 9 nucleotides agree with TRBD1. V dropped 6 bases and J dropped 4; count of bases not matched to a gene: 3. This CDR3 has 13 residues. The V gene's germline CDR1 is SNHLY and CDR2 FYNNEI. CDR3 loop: CASSPGQGYGYTF. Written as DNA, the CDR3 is TGTGCCAGCAGCCCGGGACAGGGCTATGGCTACACCTTC.

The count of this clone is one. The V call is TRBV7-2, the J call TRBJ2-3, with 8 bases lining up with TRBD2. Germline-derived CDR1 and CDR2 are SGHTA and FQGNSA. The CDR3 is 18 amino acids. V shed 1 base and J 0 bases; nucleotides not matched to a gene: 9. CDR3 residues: CASSLVGSGGPSTDTQYF. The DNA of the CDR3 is TGTGCCAGCAGCTTAGTGGGGTCGGGGGGGCCAAGCACAGATACGCAGTATTTT.

The CDR3 region is CASSLGLAGALGDTQYF. The CDR3 nucleotides are TGTGCCAGCAGCTTAGGACTAGCGGGGGCCTTAGGGGATACGCAGTATTTT. The V and J genes are TRBV7-9 and TRBJ2-3; 12 positions agree with TRBD2. This CDR3 is built from 17 residues. CDR1 and CDR2 from the germline V gene are SEHNR and FQNEAQ (reference sequence). The junction had 8 bases not matched to a gene; V was cut back by 1 base and J by 6 bases.

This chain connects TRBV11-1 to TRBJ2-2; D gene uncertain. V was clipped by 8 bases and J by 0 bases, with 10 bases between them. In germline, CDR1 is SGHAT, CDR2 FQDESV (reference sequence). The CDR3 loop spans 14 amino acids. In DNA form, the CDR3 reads TGTGCCAGCTCAGTCGACTCGAACACCGGGGAGCTGTTTTTT. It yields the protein CASSVDSNTGELFF. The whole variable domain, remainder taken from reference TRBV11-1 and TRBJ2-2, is EAEVAQSPRYKITEKSQAVAFWCDPISGHATLYWYRQILGQGPELLVQFQDESVVDDSQLPKDRFSAERLKGVDSTLKIQPAELGDSAMYLCASSVDSNTGELFFGEGSRLTVL.

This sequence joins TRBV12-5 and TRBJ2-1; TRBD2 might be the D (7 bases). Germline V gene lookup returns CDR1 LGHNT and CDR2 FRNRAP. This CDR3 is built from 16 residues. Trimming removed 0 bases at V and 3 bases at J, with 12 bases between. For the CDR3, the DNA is TGTGCTAGTGGTTTGGTAAGGGGGGGCCACTACAATGAGCAGTTCTTC. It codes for CASGLVRGGHYNEQFF.

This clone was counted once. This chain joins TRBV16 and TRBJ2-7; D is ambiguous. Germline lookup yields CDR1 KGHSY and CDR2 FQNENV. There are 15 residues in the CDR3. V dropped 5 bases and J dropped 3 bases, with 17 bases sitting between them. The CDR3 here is CASSSEWQVNYEQYF. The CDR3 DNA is TGTGCCAGCAGCTCCGAATGGCAGGTGAACTACGAGCAGTACTTC.

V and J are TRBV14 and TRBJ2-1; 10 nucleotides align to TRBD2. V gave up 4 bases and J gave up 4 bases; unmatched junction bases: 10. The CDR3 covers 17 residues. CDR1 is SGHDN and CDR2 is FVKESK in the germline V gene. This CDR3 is CASSPSALAGFYNEQFF. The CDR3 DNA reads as TGTGCCAGCAGCCCCTCTGCACTAGCGGGATTTTACAATGAGCAGTTCTTC. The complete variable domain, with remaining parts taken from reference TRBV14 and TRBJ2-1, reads EAGVTQFPSHSVIEKGQTVTLRCDPISGHDNLYWYRRVMGKEIKFLLHFVKESKQDESGMPNNRFLAERTGGTYSTLKVQPAELEDSGVYFCASSPSALAGFYNEQFFGPGTRLTVL.

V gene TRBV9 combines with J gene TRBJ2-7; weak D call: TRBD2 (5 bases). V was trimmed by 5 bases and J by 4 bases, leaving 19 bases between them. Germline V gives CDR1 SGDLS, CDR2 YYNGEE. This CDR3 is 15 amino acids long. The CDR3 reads CASSYGLSESYEQYF. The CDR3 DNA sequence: TGTGCCAGCAGTTACGGACTTAGCGAAAGTTACGAGCAGTACTTC.

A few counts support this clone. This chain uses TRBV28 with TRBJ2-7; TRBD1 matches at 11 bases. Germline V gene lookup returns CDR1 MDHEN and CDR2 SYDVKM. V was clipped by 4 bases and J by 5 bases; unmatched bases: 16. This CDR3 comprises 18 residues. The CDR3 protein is CASSSLISTGTGGDEQYF. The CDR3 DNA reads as TGTGCCAGCAGTTCCCTAATTTCGACCGGGACAGGGGGTGACGAGCAGTACTTC. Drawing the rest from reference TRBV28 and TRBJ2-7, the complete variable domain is DVKVTQSSRYLVKRTGEKVFLECVQDMDHENMFWYRQDPGLGLRLIYFSYDVKMKEKGDIPEGYSVSREKKERFSLILESASTNQTSMYLCASSSLISTGTGGDEQYFGPGTRLTVT.

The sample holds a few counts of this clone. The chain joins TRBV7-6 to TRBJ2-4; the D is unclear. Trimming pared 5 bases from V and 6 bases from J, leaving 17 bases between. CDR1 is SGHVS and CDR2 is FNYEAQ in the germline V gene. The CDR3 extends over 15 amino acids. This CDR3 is CASSPNLPPGNIQYF. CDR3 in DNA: TGTGCCAGCAGCCCAAATCTACCACCGGGAAACATTCAGTACTTC.